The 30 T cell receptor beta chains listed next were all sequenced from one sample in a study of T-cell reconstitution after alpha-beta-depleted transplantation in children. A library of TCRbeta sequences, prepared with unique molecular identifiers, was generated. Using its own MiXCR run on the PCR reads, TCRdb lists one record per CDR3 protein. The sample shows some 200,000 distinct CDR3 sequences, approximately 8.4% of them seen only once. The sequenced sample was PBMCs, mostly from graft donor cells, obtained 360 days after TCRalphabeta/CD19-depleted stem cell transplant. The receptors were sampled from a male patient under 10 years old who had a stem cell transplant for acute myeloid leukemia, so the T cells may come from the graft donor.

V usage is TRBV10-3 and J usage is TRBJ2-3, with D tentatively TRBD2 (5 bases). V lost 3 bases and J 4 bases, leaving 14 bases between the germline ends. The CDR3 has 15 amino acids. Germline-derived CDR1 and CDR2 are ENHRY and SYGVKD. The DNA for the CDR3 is TGTGCCATCAGTGAAGTTCCCCCCGGGGCAGATACGCAGTATTTT. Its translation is CAISEVPPGADTQYF.

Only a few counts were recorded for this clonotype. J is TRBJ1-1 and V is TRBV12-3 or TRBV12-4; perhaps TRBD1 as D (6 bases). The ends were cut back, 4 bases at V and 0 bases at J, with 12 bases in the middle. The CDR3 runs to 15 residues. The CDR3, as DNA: TGTGCCAGCAGTTCCCGGACAGCCATGAACACTGAAGCTTTCTTT. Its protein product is CASSSRTAMNTEAFF.

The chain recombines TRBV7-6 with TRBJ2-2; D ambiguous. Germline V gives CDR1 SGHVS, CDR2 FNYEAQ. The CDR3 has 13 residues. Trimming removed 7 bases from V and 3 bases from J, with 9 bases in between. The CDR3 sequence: CASNDHDTGELFF. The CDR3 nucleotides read TGTGCCAGCAACGACCACGACACCGGGGAGCTGTTTTTT. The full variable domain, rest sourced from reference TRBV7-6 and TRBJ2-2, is GAGVSQSPRYKVTKRGQDVALRCDPISGHVSLYWYRQALGQGPEFLTYFNYEAQQDKSGLPNDRFSAERPEGSISTLTIQRTEQRDSAMYRCASNDHDTGELFFGEGSRLTVL.

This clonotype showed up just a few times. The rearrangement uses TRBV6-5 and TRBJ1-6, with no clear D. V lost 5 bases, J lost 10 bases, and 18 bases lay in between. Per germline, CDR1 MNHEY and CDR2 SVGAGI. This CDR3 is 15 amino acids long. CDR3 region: CASSLYRSQGSPLHF. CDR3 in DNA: TGTGCCAGCAGTCTATACCGTAGTCAAGGGTCACCCCTCCACTTT.

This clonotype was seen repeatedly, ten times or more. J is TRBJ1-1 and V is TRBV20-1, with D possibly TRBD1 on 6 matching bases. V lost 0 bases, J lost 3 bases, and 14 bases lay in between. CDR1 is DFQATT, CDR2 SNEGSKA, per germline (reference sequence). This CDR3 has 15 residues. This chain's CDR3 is CSAREGAWGDTEAFF. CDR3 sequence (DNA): TGCAGTGCTAGAGAGGGGGCCTGGGGAGACACTGAAGCTTTCTTT.

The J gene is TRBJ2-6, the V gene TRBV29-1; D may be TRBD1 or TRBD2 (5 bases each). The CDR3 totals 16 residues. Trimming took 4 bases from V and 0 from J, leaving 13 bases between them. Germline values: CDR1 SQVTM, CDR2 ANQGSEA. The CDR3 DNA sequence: TGCAGCGTTGGGGAGACAGCGCTCTCTGGGGCCAACGTCCTGACTTTC. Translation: CSVGETALSGANVLTF.

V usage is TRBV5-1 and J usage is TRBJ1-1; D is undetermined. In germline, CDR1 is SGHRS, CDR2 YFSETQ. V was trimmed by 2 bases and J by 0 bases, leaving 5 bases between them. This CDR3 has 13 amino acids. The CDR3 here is CASSFQMNTEAFF. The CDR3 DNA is TGCGCCAGCAGCTTCCAGATGAACACTGAAGCTTTCTTT.

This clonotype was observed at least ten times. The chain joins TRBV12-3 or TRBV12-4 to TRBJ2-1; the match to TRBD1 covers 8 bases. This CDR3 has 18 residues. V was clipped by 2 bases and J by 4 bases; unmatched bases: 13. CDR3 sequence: CASSLLPRQGTLYNEQFF. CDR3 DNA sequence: TGTGCCAGCAGTTTATTGCCCCGACAGGGGACCCTTTACAATGAGCAGTTCTTC.

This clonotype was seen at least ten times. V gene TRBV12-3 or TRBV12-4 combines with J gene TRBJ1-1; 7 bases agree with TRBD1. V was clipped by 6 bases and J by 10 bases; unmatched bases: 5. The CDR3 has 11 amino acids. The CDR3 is CASRDTGVAFF. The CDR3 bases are TGTGCCAGCAGGGATACAGGGGTAGCTTTCTTT.

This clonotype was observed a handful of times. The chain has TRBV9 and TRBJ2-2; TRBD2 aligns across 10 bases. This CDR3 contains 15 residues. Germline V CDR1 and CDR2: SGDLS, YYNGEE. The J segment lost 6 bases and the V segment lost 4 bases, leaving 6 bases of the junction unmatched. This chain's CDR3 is CASSSGTSAPGELFF. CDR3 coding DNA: TGTGCCAGCAGCTCTGGGACTAGCGCACCCGGGGAGCTGTTTTTT.

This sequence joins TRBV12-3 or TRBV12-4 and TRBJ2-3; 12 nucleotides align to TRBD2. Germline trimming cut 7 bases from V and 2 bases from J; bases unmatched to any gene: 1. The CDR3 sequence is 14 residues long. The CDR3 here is CASTSGRDTDTQYF. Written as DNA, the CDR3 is TGTGCCAGCACTAGCGGGAGGGACACAGATACGCAGTATTTT.

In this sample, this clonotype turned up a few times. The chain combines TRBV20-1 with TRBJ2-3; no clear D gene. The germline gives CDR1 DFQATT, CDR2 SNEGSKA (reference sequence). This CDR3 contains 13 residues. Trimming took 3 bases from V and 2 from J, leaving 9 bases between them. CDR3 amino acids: CSARRTLTDTQYF. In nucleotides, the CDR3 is TGCAGTGCTAGGAGGACCCTCACAGATACGCAGTATTTT.

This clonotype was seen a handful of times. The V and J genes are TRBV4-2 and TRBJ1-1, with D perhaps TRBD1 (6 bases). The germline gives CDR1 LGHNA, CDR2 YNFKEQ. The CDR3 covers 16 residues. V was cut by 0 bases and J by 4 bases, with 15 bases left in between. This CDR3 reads CASSQDPDLRGTEAFF. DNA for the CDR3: TGTGCCAGCAGCCAAGATCCGGACCTCAGGGGCACTGAAGCTTTCTTT.

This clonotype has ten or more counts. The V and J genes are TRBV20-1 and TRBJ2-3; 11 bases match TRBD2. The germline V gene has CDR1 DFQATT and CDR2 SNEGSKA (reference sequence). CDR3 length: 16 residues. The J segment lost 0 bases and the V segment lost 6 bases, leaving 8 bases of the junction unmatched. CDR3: CSATGTSGASTDTQYF. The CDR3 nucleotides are TGCAGTGCGACCGGGACTAGCGGCGCTAGCACAGATACGCAGTATTTT.

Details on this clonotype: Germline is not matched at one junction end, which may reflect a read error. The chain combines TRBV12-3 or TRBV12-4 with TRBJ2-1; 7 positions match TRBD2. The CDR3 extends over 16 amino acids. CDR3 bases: TGTGACAGCAGTTTTACCACAGGCGGGAGCTACAATGAGCAGTTCTTC. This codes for CDSSFTTGGSYNEQFF.

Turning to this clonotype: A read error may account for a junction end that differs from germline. The CDR3 protein is CACSLLPIMNTEAFF. The CDR3 DNA follows: TGTGCCTGCAGCCTCCTGCCAATCATGAACACTGAAGCTTTCTTT. This chain links TRBV28 with TRBJ1-1; D remains ambiguous. The CDR3 has 15 amino acids. Germline lookup yields CDR1 MDHEN and CDR2 SYDVKM.

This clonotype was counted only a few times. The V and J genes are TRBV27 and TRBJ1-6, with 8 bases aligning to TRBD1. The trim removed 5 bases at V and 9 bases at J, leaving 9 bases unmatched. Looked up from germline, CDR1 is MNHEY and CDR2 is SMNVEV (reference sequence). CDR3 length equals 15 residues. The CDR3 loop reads CASSPGQGLGSPLHF. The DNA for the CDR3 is TGTGCCAGCAGTCCCGGACAGGGTCTCGGTTCACCCCTCCACTTT.

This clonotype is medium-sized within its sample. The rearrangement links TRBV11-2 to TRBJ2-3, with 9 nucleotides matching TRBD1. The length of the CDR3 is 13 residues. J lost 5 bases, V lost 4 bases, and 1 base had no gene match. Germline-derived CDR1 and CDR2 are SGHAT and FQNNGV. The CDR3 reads CASSSGQGDTQYF. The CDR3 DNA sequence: TGTGCCAGCAGCTCGGGACAGGGAGATACGCAGTATTTT.

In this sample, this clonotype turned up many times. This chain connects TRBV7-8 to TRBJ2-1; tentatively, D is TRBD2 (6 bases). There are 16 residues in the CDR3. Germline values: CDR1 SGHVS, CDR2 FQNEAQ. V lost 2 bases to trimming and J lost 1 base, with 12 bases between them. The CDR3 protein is CASSLPGVPSYNEQFF. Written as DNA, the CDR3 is TGTGCCAGCAGCTTACCGGGGGTCCCATCCTACAATGAGCAGTTCTTC.

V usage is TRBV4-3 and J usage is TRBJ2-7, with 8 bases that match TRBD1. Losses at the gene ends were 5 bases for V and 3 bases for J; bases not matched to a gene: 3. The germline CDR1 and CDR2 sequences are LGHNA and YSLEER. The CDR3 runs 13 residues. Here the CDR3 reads CASSKGQGYEQYF. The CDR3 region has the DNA TGCGCCAGCAGCAAAGGACAGGGCTACGAGCAGTACTTC.

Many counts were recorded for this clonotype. For the CDR3, the DNA is TGCAGTGCTAGAGATGGGACTAGCGGGGGTCTGCAGCAGTTCTTC. Translating it yields CSARDGTSGGLQQFF. The chain employs TRBV20-1 and TRBJ2-1, with 14 nucleotides matching TRBD2. The CDR3 covers 15 residues. The germline V gene encodes CDR1 DFQATT and CDR2 SNEGSKA (reference sequence). The junction had 6 bases not matched to a gene; V was cut back by 0 bases and J by 11 bases.

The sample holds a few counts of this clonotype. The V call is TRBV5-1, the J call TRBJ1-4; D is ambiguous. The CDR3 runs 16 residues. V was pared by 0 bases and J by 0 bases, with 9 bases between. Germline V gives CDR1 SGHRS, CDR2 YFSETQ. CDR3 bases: TGCGCCAGCAGCTTGGAGTCGATAGCAACTAATGAAAAACTGTTTTTT. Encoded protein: CASSLESIATNEKLFF.

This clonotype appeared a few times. CDR3 nucleotide sequence: TGTGCCAGCAGTTTCGTGACTAGCGGGGGTCGGACCGGGGAGCTGTTTTTT. Encoded protein: CASSFVTSGGRTGELFF. The chain joins TRBV7-2 to TRBJ2-2; the match to TRBD2 covers 12 bases. This CDR3 is 17 amino acids long. The V gene end was trimmed by 6 bases and the J gene end by 5 bases; junction bases not matched to a gene: 10. Germline assignment: CDR1 SGHTA and CDR2 FQGNSA.

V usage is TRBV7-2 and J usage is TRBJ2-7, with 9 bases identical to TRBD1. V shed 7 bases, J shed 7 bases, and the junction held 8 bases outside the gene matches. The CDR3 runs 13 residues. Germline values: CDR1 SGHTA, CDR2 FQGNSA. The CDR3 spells CASNPGTGIEQYF. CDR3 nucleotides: TGTGCCAGCAACCCTGGGACAGGGATTGAGCAGTACTTC.

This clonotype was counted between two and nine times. CDR3 DNA: TGTGCCAGCAGCCAAGATAGGGGTGGGGACGGTAGCAATCAGCCCCAGCATTTT. It specifies CASSQDRGGDGSNQPQHF. J is TRBJ1-5 and V is TRBV4-2; maybe TRBD1 (5 bases). Trimming cost V 0 bases and J 0 bases, with 15 bases left between them. CDR1 is LGHNA, CDR2 YNFKEQ, per germline. The CDR3 has 18 amino acids.

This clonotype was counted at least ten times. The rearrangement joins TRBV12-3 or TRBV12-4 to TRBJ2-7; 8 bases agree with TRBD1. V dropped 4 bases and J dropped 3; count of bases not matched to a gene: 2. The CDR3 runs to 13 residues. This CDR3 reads CASSSTGDYEQYF. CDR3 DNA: TGTGCCAGCAGTTCGACAGGGGACTACGAGCAGTACTTC.

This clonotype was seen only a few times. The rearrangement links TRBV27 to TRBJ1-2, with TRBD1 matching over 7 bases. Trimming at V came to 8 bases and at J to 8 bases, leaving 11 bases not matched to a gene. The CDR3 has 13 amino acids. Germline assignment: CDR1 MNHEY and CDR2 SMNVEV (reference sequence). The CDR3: CASSRNRGRGYTF. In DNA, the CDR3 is TGTGCCAGCTCCCGGAACAGGGGTCGGGGCTACACCTTC.

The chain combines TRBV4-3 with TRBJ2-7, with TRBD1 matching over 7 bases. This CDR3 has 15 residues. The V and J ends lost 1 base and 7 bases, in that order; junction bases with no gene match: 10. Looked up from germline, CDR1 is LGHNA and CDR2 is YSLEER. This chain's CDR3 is CASSQVDRARGEQYF. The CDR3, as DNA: TGCGCCAGCAGCCAAGTAGACAGGGCCAGGGGGGAGCAGTACTTC.

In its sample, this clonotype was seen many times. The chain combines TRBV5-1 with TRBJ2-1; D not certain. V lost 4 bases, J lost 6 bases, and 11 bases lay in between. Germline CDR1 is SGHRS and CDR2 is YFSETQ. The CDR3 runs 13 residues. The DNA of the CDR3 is TGCGCCAGCAGCCCTGGCAAATCCAATGAGCAGTTCTTC. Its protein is CASSPGKSNEQFF.

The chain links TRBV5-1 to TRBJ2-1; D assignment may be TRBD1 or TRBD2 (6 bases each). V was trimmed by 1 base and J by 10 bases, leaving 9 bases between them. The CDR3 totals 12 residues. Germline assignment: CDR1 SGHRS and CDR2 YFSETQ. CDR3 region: CASSLTGGEQFF. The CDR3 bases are TGCGCCAGCAGCTTGACCGGGGGCGAGCAGTTCTTC.